The 26 T cell receptor beta chains listed next were all sequenced from one sample in a study of cytomegalovirus exposure and HLA in healthy donors. Profiling relied on immunoSEQ multiplex PCR, and the TCRdb table lists in-frame clones only, not all of them. The sample carries roughly 200,000 clones, approximately 86% recorded once. Sequencing used PBMCs. The receptors here all came from a man aged 25-40 years in good health and CMV-seropositive.

The rearrangement uses TRBV27 and TRBJ2-5; D is ambiguous. The V end lost 3 bases, the J end lost 1 base, and 12 bases lay between the germline ends. The CDR3 covers 15 residues. CDR1 is MNHEY, CDR2 SMNVEV, per germline (reference sequence). DNA for the CDR3: TGTGCCAGCAGTTTCCGGCGGCCCGTCCAAGAGACCCAGTACTTC. Translation gives CASSFRRPVQETQYF.

V gene TRBV5-1 combines with J gene TRBJ2-5; D perhaps matches TRBD2 (5 bases). CDR1 and CDR2 from the germline V gene are SGHRS and YFSETQ. Trimming pared 4 bases from V and 5 bases from J, leaving 18 bases between. The CDR3 spans 15 residues. The CDR3 sequence is CASSLRTQLSETQYF. CDR3 coding DNA: TGCGCCAGCAGCCTTCGGACTCAATTGTCGGAGACCCAGTACTTC.

The gene calls are TRBV4-1 and TRBJ2-7, with 11 bases that match TRBD1. The length of the CDR3 is 15 residues. Germline-derived CDR1 and CDR2 are MGHRA and YSYEKL. The ends lost 3 bases at V and 1 base at J; junction bases unmatched: 2. CDR3 region: CASSQRDRGSYEQYF. The CDR3 DNA follows: TGCGCCAGCAGCCAGAGGGACAGGGGGTCCTACGAGCAGTACTTC.

The CDR3 sequence: CAWNEGPRSPLHF. The CDR3 DNA reads TGTGCCTGGAACGAAGGGCCTCGTTCACCCCTCCACTTT. The rearrangement joins TRBV30 to TRBJ1-6, with unresolved D. The CDR3 covers 13 residues. In germline, CDR1 is GTSNPN, CDR2 SVGIG (reference sequence). The ends were cut back, 4 bases at V and 9 bases at J, with 13 bases in the middle.

The chain carries TRBV11-1 and TRBJ2-7; 8 bases line up with TRBD2. CDR1 SGHAT and CDR2 FQDESV come from the germline V gene (reference sequence). J gave up 4 bases and V 1 base, and 15 bases lay outside the gene matches. There are 18 residues in the CDR3. The CDR3 region is CASSLGYHPKRGLYEQYF. The CDR3 DNA is TGTGCCAGCAGCTTAGGATACCATCCAAAGCGGGGGCTTTACGAGCAGTACTTC.

Concerning this clone itself: One end of the junction varies from germline; a read error may be responsible. The genes are TRBV10-3 and TRBJ1-1; 8 bases agree with TRBD1. This CDR3 has 15 amino acids. The V gene's germline CDR1 is ENHRY and CDR2 SYGVKD. The CDR3 loop reads CAISEPRGQNAEAFF. CDR3 in DNA: TGTGCCATCAGTGAGCCCAGGGGGCAGAACGCTGAAGCTTTCTTT.

This chain uses TRBV5-1 with TRBJ2-7; 8 bases fit TRBD2. Unmatched junction bases numbered 12, after V lost 7 bases and J lost 0 bases. The CDR3 has 16 amino acids. Looked up from germline, CDR1 is SGHRS and CDR2 is YFSETQ. The CDR3 is CASRPPGGGSSYEQYF. The CDR3 bases are TGCGCCAGCCGTCCCCCCGGGGGGGGTAGCTCCTACGAGCAGTACTTC.

This clone was recorded a few times. The chain joins TRBV6-1 to TRBJ2-1; 9 positions agree with TRBD2. CDR3 length equals 15 residues. Trimming at V came to 3 bases and at J to 4 bases, leaving 4 bases not matched to a gene. Germline loops: CDR1 MNHNS, CDR2 SASEGT. CDR3 bases: TGTGCCAGCAGTGAGCGGGAGGGAGGATACAATGAGCAGTTCTTC. It codes for CASSEREGGYNEQFF.

V is TRBV27 and J is TRBJ2-7; D call uncertain. This CDR3 region has 13 residues. Germline V gives CDR1 MNHEY, CDR2 SMNVEV (reference sequence). Trimming stripped 8 bases from V and 2 bases from J, with 13 bases between. The CDR3 DNA is TGTGCCAGCCGCTCAGTGAATACCTACGAGCAGTACTTC. The encoded protein is CASRSVNTYEQYF.

The chain is built from TRBV29-1 and TRBJ2-3; 9 nucleotides agree with TRBD2. Germline CDR1 and CDR2: SQVTM and ANQGSEA. The CDR3 is made up of 15 amino acids. V lost 7 bases, J lost 3 bases, and 11 bases stayed unmatched. In DNA, the CDR3 is TGCAGCGGGGGCCCGGCGGGGGGGCGGACAGATACGCAGTATTTT. It encodes CSGGPAGGRTDTQYF.

The chain has TRBV4-3 and TRBJ1-2; the match to TRBD1 covers 9 bases. Germline lookup yields CDR1 LGHNA and CDR2 YSLEER. The V segment lost 2 bases and the J segment 4 bases; nucleotides outside the gene matches: 5. The CDR3 runs to 15 residues. The CDR3 here is CASSQNRGLGYGYTF. CDR3 sequence (DNA): TGCGCCAGCAGCCAAAACAGGGGGCTTGGCTATGGCTACACCTTC.

This chain uses TRBV4-1 with TRBJ1-5; TRBD1 agrees at 8 bases. The CDR3 is made up of 15 amino acids. CDR1 and CDR2 (germline): MGHRA, YSYEKL. After removal of 1 base from V and 6 bases from J, the junction contained 5 bases not matched to a gene. CDR3 DNA sequence: TGCGCCAGCAGCCAAGGTTGGGACAGGAGTCAGCCCCAGCATTTT. The encoded protein is CASSQGWDRSQPQHF.

The chain combines TRBV4-1 with TRBJ2-2; 8 nucleotides align to TRBD1. This CDR3 is built from 16 residues. CDR1 is MGHRA and CDR2 is YSYEKL in the germline V gene. The V gene end was trimmed by 3 bases and the J gene end by 4 bases; junction bases not matched to a gene: 7. The CDR3 DNA reads as TGCGCCAGCAGCCAGGAGGACAGGGTTCGCACCGGGGAGCTGTTTTTT. Translation gives CASSQEDRVRTGELFF.

This clone showed up many times. The J gene is TRBJ1-1, the V gene TRBV7-2; 9 bases line up with TRBD1. V dropped 2 bases and J dropped 10; count of bases not matched to a gene: 11. The CDR3 runs 15 residues. CDR1 and CDR2 (germline): SGHTA, FQGNSA. The CDR3 is CASSLPTGQGVGAFF. The CDR3 DNA reads as TGTGCCAGCAGCTTACCCACGGGACAGGGCGTGGGAGCTTTCTTT. Supplemented by reference TRBV7-2 and TRBJ1-1, the full variable domain reads GAGVSQSPSNKVTEKGKDVELRCDPISGHTALYWYRQSLGQGLEFLIYFQGNSAPDKSGLPSDRFSAERTGGSVSTLTIQRTQQEDSAVYLCASSLPTGQGVGAFFGQGTRLTVV.

The chain combines TRBV25-1 with TRBJ2-3; possibly TRBD1 for D (6 bases). Germline V gene lookup returns CDR1 MGHDK and CDR2 SYGVNS. Trimming pared 5 bases from V and 10 bases from J, leaving 13 bases between. The CDR3 spans 12 residues. The CDR3 region is CASSSPGHAQYF. CDR3 sequence (DNA): TGTGCCAGCAGTTCTCCGGGACACGCGCAGTATTTT.

CDR3 DNA sequence: TGTGCCAGCAGCCCCGGACTAGCGGGAGCCAAAAACATTCAGTACTTC. Translated: CASSPGLAGAKNIQYF. The rearrangement joins TRBV5-4 to TRBJ2-4, with 11 bases aligning to TRBD2. Germline values: CDR1 SGHNT, CDR2 YYREEE (reference sequence). V lost 4 bases, J lost 0 bases, and 3 bases stayed unmatched. The CDR3 runs to 16 residues.

This clone appeared once. This chain joins TRBV5-1 and TRBJ2-1; 11 bases line up with TRBD2. With V trimmed by 2 bases and J by 6 bases, 10 bases remained unmatched. The CDR3 consists of 17 residues. CDR1 is SGHRS and CDR2 is YFSETQ in the germline V gene. The CDR3 protein is CASSLVTSGMGGNEQFF. CDR3 nucleotides: TGCGCCAGCAGCTTAGTGACTAGCGGGATGGGGGGCAATGAGCAGTTCTTC.

As regards this clone: Different DNA sequences within this sample yield the same CDR3. The chain combines TRBV29-1 with TRBJ1-5, with D unresolved. CDR1 is SQVTM and CDR2 is ANQGSEA in the germline V gene. V dropped 4 bases and J dropped 2 bases, with 6 bases sitting between them. There are 12 residues in the CDR3. CDR3 amino acids: CSVGGRNQPQHF. As DNA, the CDR3 is TGCAGCGTTGGAGGGCGCAATCAGCCCCAGCATTTT.

The V call is TRBV7-3, the J call TRBJ1-1, with 9 bases that match TRBD1. In germline, CDR1 is SGHTA, CDR2 FQGTGA. The CDR3 is 15 residues long. Germline trimming cut 5 bases from V and 5 bases from J; bases unmatched to any gene: 9. Written as DNA, the CDR3 is TGTGCCAGCAGCCCAGGGGACAGGGAATCTACTGAAGCTTTCTTT. Its protein product is CASSPGDRESTEAFF.

For the CDR3, the DNA is TGTGCCAGCAGCTTGTCCTACTCCTACGAGCAGTACTTC. This gives the protein CASSLSYSYEQYF. The chain uses TRBV5-4 and TRBJ2-7; D is unresolved. V lost 1 base and J 0 bases, leaving 5 bases between the germline ends. In germline, CDR1 is SGHNT, CDR2 YYREEE (reference sequence). This CDR3 contains 13 residues. The whole variable domain, filled in from reference TRBV5-4 and TRBJ2-7, reads ETGVTQSPTHLIKTRGQQVTLRCSSQSGHNTVSWYQQALGQGPQFIFQYYREEENGRGNFPPRFSGLQFPNYSSELNVNALELDDSALYLCASSLSYSYEQYFGPGTRLTVT.

The V and J genes are TRBV29-1 and TRBJ2-3, with TRBD2 matching 10 bases. CDR1 SQVTM and CDR2 ANQGSEA come from the germline V gene. The CDR3 is 15 residues long. The junction had 9 bases not matched to a gene; V was cut back by 4 bases and J by 5 bases. Here the CDR3 reads CSVVPSGSVEDTQYF. CDR3 DNA sequence: TGCAGCGTTGTCCCTAGCGGGAGTGTCGAAGATACGCAGTATTTT.

In this sample, this clone turned up once. The chain employs TRBV18 and TRBJ1-1, with D possibly being TRBD1 (5 bases). Trimming stripped 0 bases from V and 5 bases from J, with 7 bases between. Germline V gene data show CDR1 as KGHSH and CDR2 as LQKENI. CDR3 length: 13 amino acids. Here the CDR3 reads CASSPPGGTEAFF. DNA of the CDR3: TGTGCCAGCTCACCACCGGGGGGGACTGAAGCTTTCTTT.

There are many counts of this clone. The rearrangement links TRBV2 to TRBJ2-3; no clear D gene. V gave up 5 bases and J gave up 2 bases, with 11 bases separating them. The CDR3 runs 14 residues. Germline assignment: CDR1 SNHLY and CDR2 FYNNEI. The CDR3 nucleotides read TGTGCCAGCAGTTCCCAGGCCTTCACAGATACGCAGTATTTT. Translated, it gives CASSSQAFTDTQYF.

This clone was detected only a few times. CDR3: CASSLPNSPLHF. Here the CDR3 DNA reads TGTGCCAGCAGTTTGCCCAATTCACCCCTCCACTTT. The chain carries TRBV6-5 and TRBJ1-6; D is undetermined. CDR3 length: 12 amino acids. Trimming took off 4 bases at V and 7 bases at J, with 5 bases between the two ends. CDR1 and CDR2 from the germline V gene are MNHEY and SVGAGI.

The CDR3 loop is CASSSGLAGPTDTQYF. The CDR3 nucleotides read TGTGCCAGCAGCTCGGGACTAGCGGGGCCCACAGATACGCAGTATTTT. The J gene is TRBJ2-3, the V gene TRBV5-4; 13 bases match TRBD2. The V segment lost 3 bases and the J segment 2 bases; nucleotides outside the gene matches: 3. Germline V gene lookup returns CDR1 SGHNT and CDR2 YYREEE (reference sequence). This CDR3 is 16 amino acids long.

The V call is TRBV7-6, the J call TRBJ2-7; D remains ambiguous. The CDR3 has 14 residues. V lost 3 bases and J 0 bases, leaving 9 bases between the germline ends. CDR1 is SGHVS, CDR2 FNYEAQ, per germline. The CDR3 spells CASSFRTDSYEQYF. The CDR3 DNA follows: TGTGCCAGCAGCTTTAGGACGGACTCCTACGAGCAGTACTTC.